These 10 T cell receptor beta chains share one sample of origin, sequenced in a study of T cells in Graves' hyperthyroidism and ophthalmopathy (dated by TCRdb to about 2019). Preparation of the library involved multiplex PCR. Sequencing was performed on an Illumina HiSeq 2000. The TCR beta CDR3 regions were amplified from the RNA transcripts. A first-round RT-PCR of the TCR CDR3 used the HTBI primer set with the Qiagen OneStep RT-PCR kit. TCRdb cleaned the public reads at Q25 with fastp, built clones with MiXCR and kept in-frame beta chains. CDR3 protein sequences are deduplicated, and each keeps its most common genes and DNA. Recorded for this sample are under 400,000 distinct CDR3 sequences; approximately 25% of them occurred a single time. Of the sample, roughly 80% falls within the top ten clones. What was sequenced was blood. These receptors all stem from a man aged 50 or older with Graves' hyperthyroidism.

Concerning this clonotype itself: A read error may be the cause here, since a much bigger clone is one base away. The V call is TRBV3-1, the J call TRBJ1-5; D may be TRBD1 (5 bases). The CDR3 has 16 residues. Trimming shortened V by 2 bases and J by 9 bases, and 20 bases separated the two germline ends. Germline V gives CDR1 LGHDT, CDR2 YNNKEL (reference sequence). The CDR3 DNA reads TGTGCCAGCAGCCAATCAGGCAGGACATACCTGCGGCCCCAGCATTTT. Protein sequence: CASSQSGRTYLRPQHF.

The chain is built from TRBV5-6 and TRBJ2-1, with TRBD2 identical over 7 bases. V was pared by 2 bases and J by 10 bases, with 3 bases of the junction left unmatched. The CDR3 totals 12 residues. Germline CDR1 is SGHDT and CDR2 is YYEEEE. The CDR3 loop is CASSFSREEQFF. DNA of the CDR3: TGTGCCAGCAGCTTTTCGCGGGAGGAGCAGTTCTTC.

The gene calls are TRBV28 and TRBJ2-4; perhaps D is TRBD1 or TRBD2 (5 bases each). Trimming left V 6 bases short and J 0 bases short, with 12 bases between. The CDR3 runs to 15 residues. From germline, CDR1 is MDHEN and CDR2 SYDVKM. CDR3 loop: CASSRDQVAKNIQYF. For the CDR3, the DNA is TGTGCCAGCAGCCGGGACCAAGTAGCCAAAAACATTCAGTACTTC.

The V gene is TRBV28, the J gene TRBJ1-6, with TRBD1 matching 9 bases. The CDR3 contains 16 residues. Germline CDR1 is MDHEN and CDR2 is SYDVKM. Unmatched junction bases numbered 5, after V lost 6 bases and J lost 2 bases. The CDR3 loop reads CASRSQGAAYNSPLHF. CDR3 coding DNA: TGTGCCAGCAGATCACAGGGGGCGGCCTATAATTCACCCCTCCACTTT.

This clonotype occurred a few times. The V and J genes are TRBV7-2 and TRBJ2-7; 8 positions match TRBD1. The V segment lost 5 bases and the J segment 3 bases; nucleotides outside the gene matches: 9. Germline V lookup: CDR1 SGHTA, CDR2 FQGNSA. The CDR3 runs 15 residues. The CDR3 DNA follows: TGTGCCAGCAGCCAAGAACAGGGGGTTTTCTACGAGCAGTACTTC. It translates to CASSQEQGVFYEQYF.

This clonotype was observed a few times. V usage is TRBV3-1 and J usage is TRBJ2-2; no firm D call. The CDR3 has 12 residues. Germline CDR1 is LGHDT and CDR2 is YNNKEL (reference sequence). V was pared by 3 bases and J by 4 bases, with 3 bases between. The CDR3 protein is CASSQVTGELFF. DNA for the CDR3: TGTGCCAGCAGCCAGGTCACCGGGGAGCTGTTTTTT.

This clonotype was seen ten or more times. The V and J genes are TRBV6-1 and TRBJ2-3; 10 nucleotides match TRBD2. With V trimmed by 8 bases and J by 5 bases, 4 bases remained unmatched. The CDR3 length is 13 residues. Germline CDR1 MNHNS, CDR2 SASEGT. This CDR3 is CASSAGGEDTQYF. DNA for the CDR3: TGTGCCAGCTCAGCGGGAGGGGAAGATACGCAGTATTTT.

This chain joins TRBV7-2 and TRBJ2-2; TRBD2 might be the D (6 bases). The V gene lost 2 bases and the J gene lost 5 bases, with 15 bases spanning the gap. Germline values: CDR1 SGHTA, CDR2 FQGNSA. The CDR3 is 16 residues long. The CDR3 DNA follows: TGTGCCAGCAGCTTAATCGTTAGCGGAAGTACCGGGGAGCTGTTTTTT. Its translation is CASSLIVSGSTGELFF.

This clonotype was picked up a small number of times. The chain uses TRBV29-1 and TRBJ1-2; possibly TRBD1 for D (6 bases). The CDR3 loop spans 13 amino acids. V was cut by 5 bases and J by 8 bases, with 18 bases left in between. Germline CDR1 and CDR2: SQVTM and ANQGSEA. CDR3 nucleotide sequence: TGCAGCGTTAGACGGACAGCGTCACTCGGCTACACCTTC. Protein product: CSVRRTASLGYTF.

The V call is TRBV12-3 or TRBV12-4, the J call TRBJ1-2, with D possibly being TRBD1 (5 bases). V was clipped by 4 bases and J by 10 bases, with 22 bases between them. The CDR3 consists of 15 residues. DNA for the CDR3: TGTGCCAGCAGTTCTAAGCCCGGGACGGAACCTGACTACACCTTC. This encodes CASSSKPGTEPDYTF.